The sequence of this T cell receptor beta chain was determined in a study of shared clonotypes between healthy human individuals. For the study at large: Donors were two women and three men aged 18 to 49. Overall study results and limits: Estimated clonotype richness was generally higher in naive than memory subsets.

The deep-level immunoSEQ assay was used. The repertoire was sequenced with immunoSEQ multiplex PCR; TCRdb's copy has only in-frame clones and lacks some. Of 950,000 to 1,100,000 clones in the sample, roughly 70% were seen once. This clone occurred a few times. Its antigen remains unidentified. The sequenced sample was memory CD4+ T cells sorted from blood. Subset denoted: CD45RA-negative fraction. The TCR sequence derives from a man between 18 and 29 years old in good health.

The CDR3 DNA is TGTGCCAGTAGGAAGTCTAGCGGGGGTTTAGAGACCCAGTACTTC. Translated: CASRKSSGGLETQYF. The chain employs TRBV19 and TRBJ2-5, with 10 positions matching TRBD2. Germline V lookup: CDR1 LNHDA, CDR2 SQIVND (reference sequence). The junction had 8 bases not matched to a gene; V was cut back by 6 bases and J by 4 bases. CDR3 length equals 15 residues.